Following are 14 T cell receptor beta chains from one sample sequenced in a study of OX40 agonist ivuxolimab in advanced cancers. Assay: immunoSEQ multiplex PCR; the TCRdb copy retains only in-frame clones and omits some. This table holds 40,000 to 55,000 clones, 86% found once. Sequencing was performed on CD4+ or CD8+ T cells sorted from blood, taken in a trial of the OX40 agonist ivuxolimab. The receptors originated from an adult with an advanced solid tumor such as melanoma, head and neck, liver or kidney cancer.

The chain links TRBV18 to TRBJ1-1, with D tentatively TRBD1 (6 bases). The V end lost 1 base, the J end lost 4 bases, and 19 bases lay between the germline ends. The CDR3 has 17 residues. CDR1 is KGHSH, CDR2 LQKENI, per germline. CDR3 sequence reads: CASSPQGEGGWRTEAFF. CDR3 DNA sequence: TGTGCCAGCTCACCACAGGGGGAAGGAGGTTGGCGCACTGAAGCTTTCTTT.

This clone appeared a few times. This chain links TRBV27 with TRBJ1-5; D is unresolved. The V and J ends lost 1 base and 2 bases respectively, with 6 bases between them. CDR1 is MNHEY, CDR2 SMNVEV, per germline (reference sequence). CDR3 length equals 14 residues. The CDR3 DNA reads as TGTGCCAGCAGTTTATGGGGTGGCAATCAGCCCCAGCATTTT. Translated, it gives CASSLWGGNQPQHF.

CDR3 in amino acids: CASSESTGAGETQYF. CDR3 sequence (DNA): TGCGCCAGCAGTGAGTCAACAGGGGCGGGGGAGACCCAGTACTTC. V usage is TRBV10-1 and J usage is TRBJ2-5; TRBD1 might be the D (7 bases). Deletions cut 0 bases from V and 5 bases from J, with 13 bases between. Per germline, CDR1 WNHNN and CDR2 SYGVQD (reference sequence). There are 15 residues in the CDR3.

The chain joins TRBV4-1 to TRBJ1-6; maybe TRBD1 (5 bases). CDR3 length equals 17 residues. The V gene's germline CDR1 is MGHRA and CDR2 YSYEKL. Trimming left V 0 bases short and J 8 bases short, with 17 bases between. The CDR3 DNA is TGCGCCAGCAGCCAAGATCGTAGGACAATTCGCTATTCACCCCTCCACTTT. Protein sequence: CASSQDRRTIRYSPLHF.

By sample fraction, this clone is medium-sized. This same CDR3 is encoded by further DNA sequences in the sample. The J gene is TRBJ1-5, the V gene TRBV6-5; no definite D call. CDR1 and CDR2 from the germline V gene are MNHEY and SVGAGI. The CDR3 totals 13 residues. V was shortened by 0 bases and J by 5 bases, with 5 bases between the two germline ends. The CDR3 protein is CASSYSGDQPQHF. The CDR3 region has the DNA TGTGCCAGCAGTTACTCGGGCGATCAGCCCCAGCATTTT.

This clone was counted a single time. The genes are TRBV5-1 and TRBJ2-7, with 8 bases identical to TRBD1. The germline CDR1 and CDR2 sequences are SGHRS and YFSETQ. This CDR3 is built from 17 residues. V was clipped by 1 base and J by 0 bases; unmatched bases: 9. The DNA for the CDR3 is TGCGCCAGCAGCTTGAAGGGACAGGCTTTAAGCTCCTACGAGCAGTACTTC. Protein: CASSLKGQALSSYEQYF.

The CDR3 region has the DNA TGTGCCAGCACCCGGGACAGCTATCAGCCCCAGCATTTT. Translated, it gives CASTRDSYQPQHF. J is TRBJ1-5 and V is TRBV2; 7 bases map to TRBD1. The CDR3 runs 13 residues. Unmatched junction bases numbered 5, after V lost 7 bases and J lost 5 bases. Germline CDR1 and CDR2: SNHLY and FYNNEI.

The rearrangement joins TRBV19 to TRBJ1-1; the D gene is possibly TRBD1 (6 bases). The ends were cut back, 7 bases at V and 8 bases at J, with 17 bases in the middle. The CDR3 loop spans 13 amino acids. Germline CDR1 LNHDA, CDR2 SQIVND (reference sequence). The CDR3 sequence is CASKNREQAEAFF. CDR3 DNA sequence: TGTGCCAGTAAGAACAGGGAGCAGGCCGAAGCTTTCTTT. Based on the CDR3 plus reference TRBV19 and TRBJ1-1, the full variable domain is DGGITQSPKYLFRKEGQNVTLSCEQNLNHDAMYWYRQDPGQGLRLIYYSQIVNDFQKGDIAEGYSVSREKKESFPLTVTSAQKNPTAFYLCASKNREQAEAFFGQGTRLTVV.

This chain links TRBV5-1 with TRBJ2-1; 10 bases line up with TRBD2. The CDR3 is made up of 15 amino acids. With V trimmed by 4 bases and J by 2 bases, 3 bases remained unmatched. Germline V gene data show CDR1 as SGHRS and CDR2 as YFSETQ. CDR3 sequence (DNA): TGCGCCAGCAGCGCTACTAGCGGGGCCTACAATGAGCAGTTCTTC. Protein product: CASSATSGAYNEQFF.

This clone was detected a few times. The J gene is TRBJ1-6, the V gene TRBV5-1; unclear D gene. Germline CDR1 is SGHRS and CDR2 is YFSETQ. V was shortened by 0 bases and J by 0 bases, with 13 bases between the two germline ends. The CDR3 totals 18 residues. CDR3 protein: CASSLVGPQSSYNSPLHF. Here the CDR3 DNA reads TGCGCCAGCAGCTTGGTTGGTCCCCAAAGCTCCTATAATTCACCCCTCCACTTT.

This chain links TRBV5-5 with TRBJ2-7, with D perhaps TRBD1 (6 bases). The ends were cut back, 1 base at V and 3 bases at J, with 8 bases in the middle. This CDR3 comprises 13 residues. CDR1 SGHKS and CDR2 YYEKEE come from the germline V gene (reference sequence). CDR3 coding DNA: TGTGCCAGCAGCTTGTCAGGGGTCTACGAGCAGTACTTC. It specifies CASSLSGVYEQYF.

This clone was seen only once. This CDR3 is CASSRGRVTGELFF. The CDR3 region has the DNA TGCGCCAGCAGTAGGGGACGGGTGACCGGGGAGCTGTTTTTT. The chain recombines TRBV5-1 with TRBJ2-2, with D tentatively TRBD1 or TRBD2 (5 bases each). The CDR3 is 14 amino acids. Germline loops: CDR1 SGHRS, CDR2 YFSETQ. Trimming left V 5 bases short and J 5 bases short, with 13 bases between.

This clone was recorded once. V is TRBV5-1 and J is TRBJ2-7, with D possibly matching TRBD2 (6 bases). The V end was cut by 5 bases, the J end by 3 bases, with 21 bases between. Germline V gene lookup returns CDR1 SGHRS and CDR2 YFSETQ. CDR3 size: 16 residues. CDR3 sequence: CASSSSPPARGYEQYF. In nucleotides, the CDR3 is TGCGCCAGCAGTTCTTCCCCCCCCGCGCGGGGCTACGAGCAGTACTTC.

This chain's CDR3 is CAGKGDRETPLHF. As DNA, the CDR3 is TGTGCCGGCAAGGGGGACAGGGAAACACCCCTCCACTTT. The chain combines TRBV2 with TRBJ1-6, with 9 bases aligning to TRBD1. This CDR3 is 13 amino acids long. The V gene's germline CDR1 is SNHLY and CDR2 FYNNEI. The V gene end was trimmed by 11 bases and the J gene end by 11 bases; junction bases not matched to a gene: 10.